Listed below are T cell receptor beta chains from one sample, sequenced in a study of CD8 T cells in ankylosing spondylitis. TCRdb fed the 5' RACE reads into MiXCR, producing one record per CDR3 protein. The sample gives about 250,000 distinct CDR3 sequences, roughly a quarter of which show up once; approximately 0.61% is in the top ten. Material for sequencing was blood, either unsorted or a sorted T cell fraction (not recorded which). The receptor source for this set is a male donor with ankylosing spondylitis or in good health (not recorded which). Each CDR3 is given with its conserved first and last residue. Fields, in order: clone size, D gene, J gene, V gene, CDR3 protein, CDR3 DNA. D genes are given only for firm matches. A clone size is listed for some rows: how often the clone was seen (once, few, many), or a class if it is expanded.

size: many; D: .; J: TRBJ1-1; V: TRBV18; CDR3: CASSPRRGGAEAFF; DNA: TGTGCCAGCTCACCACGGCGGGGCGGGGCTGAAGCTTTCTTT
size: many; D: .; J: TRBJ2-7; V: TRBV12-3/TRBV12-4; CDR3: CASSLFRRTYEQYF; DNA: TGTGCCAGCAGTTTATTTCGGCGAACCTACGAGCAGTACTTC
size: few; D: .; J: TRBJ2-5; V: TRBV5-1; CDR3: CASSADGTPGWTQYF; DNA: TGCGCCAGCAGCGCGGATGGGACGCCAGGGTGGACCCAGTACTTC
size: many; D: TRBD1; J: TRBJ2-3; V: TRBV5-1; CDR3: CASSLGRDRALPDTQYF; DNA: TGCGCCAGCAGCTTGGGCCGGGACAGGGCTCTTCCAGATACGCAGTATTTT
size: .; D: .; J: TRBJ1-6; V: TRBV20-1; CDR3: CSARDEANSPLHF; DNA: TGCAGTGCTAGGGACGAAGCTAATTCACCCCTCCACTTT
size: .; D: .; J: TRBJ2-7; V: TRBV29-1; CDR3: CSVSTGGTDEQYF; DNA: TGCAGCGTTAGCACGGGGGGCACCGACGAGCAGTACTTC
size: few; D: TRBD1; J: TRBJ2-1; V: TRBV3-1; CDR3: CASSRQGGEQFF; DNA: TGTGCCAGCAGCAGACAGGGTGGTGAGCAGTTCTTC
size: many; D: TRBD1; J: TRBJ1-5; V: TRBV5-5; CDR3: CASSLDRGDQPQHF; DNA: TGTGCCAGCAGCTTGGACAGGGGCGATCAGCCCCAGCATTTT
size: .; D: TRBD1; J: TRBJ1-5; V: TRBV7-6; CDR3: CASSAPSGTGGNGDQPQHF; DNA: TGTGCCAGCAGTGCCCCGTCCGGGACAGGGGGTAATGGAGATCAGCCCCAGCATTTT
size: .; D: TRBD1; J: TRBJ2-7; V: TRBV9; CDR3: CASSIGQGDFYEQYF; DNA: TGTGCCAGCAGCATCGGACAGGGTGATTTCTACGAGCAGTACTTC
size: many; D: .; J: TRBJ2-7; V: TRBV20-1; CDR3: CSARDPLSGEQYF; DNA: TGCAGTGCTAGAGATCCCTTGTCTGGGGAGCAGTACTTC
size: many; D: .; J: TRBJ1-1; V: TRBV29-1; CDR3: CSGGSEEAFF; DNA: TGCAGCGGAGGGTCTGAAGAAGCTTTCTTT
size: .; D: .; J: TRBJ2-6; V: TRBV11-3; CDR3: CASSSRGLSGANVLTF; DNA: TGTGCCAGCAGCTCCCGTGGGCTCTCTGGGGCCAACGTCCTGACTTTC
size: .; D: TRBD1; J: TRBJ2-7; V: TRBV20-1; CDR3: CSAQTGTGSDEQYF; DNA: TGCAGTGCCCAAACCGGGACAGGGTCCGACGAGCAGTACTTC
size: .; D: .; J: TRBJ1-3; V: TRBV20-1; CDR3: CSAREGGNTIYF; DNA: TGCAGTGCTAGAGAGGGGGGAAACACCATATATTTT
size: many; D: .; J: TRBJ1-1; V: TRBV4-1; CDR3: CASSHPGRGTEAFF; DNA: TGCGCCAGCAGCCACCCAGGTAGGGGCACTGAAGCTTTCTTT
size: few; D: .; J: TRBJ2-3; V: TRBV6-2/TRBV6-3; CDR3: CASSLLDVLSGPGTDTQYF; DNA: TGTGCCAGCAGTTTACTCGACGTCCTATCCGGTCCGGGCACAGATACGCAGTATTTT
size: .; D: TRBD1; J: TRBJ2-1; V: TRBV20-1; CDR3: CSADRGLGNEQFF; DNA: TGCAGTGCAGACAGGGGGCTGGGAAATGAGCAGTTCTTC
size: many; D: .; J: TRBJ2-5; V: TRBV6-1; CDR3: CASSEGGRGPFVGIETQYF; DNA: TGTGCCAGCAGTGAAGGGGGGAGAGGCCCGTTTGTTGGAATAGAGACCCAGTACTTC
size: .; D: .; J: TRBJ2-1; V: TRBV12-3/TRBV12-4; CDR3: CASSPLQGKQFF; DNA: TGTGCCAGCAGTCCACTGCAGGGGAAGCAGTTCTTC
size: few; D: TRBD2; J: TRBJ2-1; V: TRBV20-1; CDR3: CSARIPGLDYNEQFF; DNA: TGCAGTGCTAGGATCCCGGGACTAGACTACAATGAGCAGTTCTTC
size: .; D: TRBD1; J: TRBJ2-1; V: TRBV7-8; CDR3: CASSLYRGAKNEQFF; DNA: TGTGCCAGCAGCTTATACAGGGGCGCCAAAAATGAGCAGTTCTTC
size: few; D: .; J: TRBJ2-3; V: TRBV6-5; CDR3: CASSYDEEDTQYF; DNA: TGTGCCAGCAGTTACGATGAAGAGGATACGCAGTATTTT
size: .; D: .; J: TRBJ2-1; V: TRBV10-2; CDR3: CASSEPTRGEQFF; DNA: TGCGCCAGCAGTGAGCCAACACGGGGGGAGCAGTTCTTC
size: .; D: TRBD1; J: TRBJ2-5; V: TRBV20-1; CDR3: CSASSTGTVDVTQYF; DNA: TGCAGTGCTAGTTCAACCGGGACAGTGGATGTGACCCAGTACTTC
size: few; D: .; J: TRBJ2-7; V: TRBV29-1; CDR3: CSGTKQGTYEQYF; DNA: TGCAGCGGCACCAAACAGGGTACCTACGAGCAGTACTTC
size: many; D: .; J: TRBJ2-1; V: TRBV11-2; CDR3: CASSRGAGLDQFF; DNA: TGTGCCAGCAGCCGGGGGGCAGGGCTGGACCAGTTCTTC
size: .; D: .; J: TRBJ2-2; V: TRBV30; CDR3: CAWRGGRMANTGELFF; DNA: TGTGCCTGGAGAGGGGGGCGAATGGCGAACACCGGGGAGCTGTTTTTT
size: many; D: .; J: TRBJ1-4; V: TRBV12-3/TRBV12-4; CDR3: CASRLASTNEKLFF; DNA: TGTGCCAGCAGGCTAGCTTCAACTAATGAAAAACTGTTTTTT
size: .; D: .; J: TRBJ2-5; V: TRBV10-3; CDR3: CAISVQGQETQYF; DNA: TGTGCCATCAGTGTGCAGGGCCAAGAGACCCAGTACTTC
size: many; D: TRBD1; J: TRBJ1-1; V: TRBV12-3/TRBV12-4; CDR3: CASSEDRGRTEAFF; DNA: TGTGCCAGCAGTGAGGACAGGGGAAGGACTGAAGCTTTCTTT
size: many; D: TRBD1; J: TRBJ2-1; V: TRBV10-3; CDR3: CAIRGQGRDEQFF; DNA: TGTGCCATCAGAGGACAGGGAAGGGATGAGCAGTTCTTC
size: many; D: TRBD2; J: TRBJ2-7; V: TRBV20-1; CDR3: CSASELAGTYEQYF; DNA: TGCAGTGCTAGCGAGCTAGCGGGGACCTACGAGCAGTACTTC
size: .; D: TRBD2; J: TRBJ2-3; V: TRBV5-6; CDR3: CASSSAYGLAGEYTDTQYF; DNA: TGTGCCAGCAGCTCCGCCTACGGACTAGCGGGGGAGTACACAGATACGCAGTATTTT
size: many; D: .; J: TRBJ2-7; V: TRBV5-1; CDR3: CASSGGAKAPSEQYF; DNA: TGCGCCAGCAGCGGCGGGGCGAAGGCTCCCTCCGAGCAGTACTTC
size: .; D: .; J: TRBJ1-5; V: TRBV6-1; CDR3: CASSRDGRHQPQHF; DNA: TGTGCCAGCAGCCGGGACGGGAGACATCAGCCCCAGCATTTT
size: .; D: .; J: TRBJ2-1; V: TRBV7-2; CDR3: CASSPSPARTYNEQFF; DNA: TGTGCCAGCAGCCCAAGCCCGGCAAGAACCTACAATGAGCAGTTCTTC
size: .; D: TRBD2; J: TRBJ2-3; V: TRBV28; CDR3: CATTGGATLADTQYF; DNA: TGTGCCACCACGGGGGGGGCCACCCTAGCTGATACGCAGTATTTT
size: many; D: TRBD2; J: TRBJ2-7; V: TRBV20-1; CDR3: CSAQAGRDEQYF; DNA: TGCAGTGCGCAAGCGGGGCGCGACGAGCAGTACTTC
size: .; D: .; J: TRBJ2-1; V: TRBV5-1; CDR3: CASRPDGSSYNEQFF; DNA: TGCGCCAGCAGGCCTGACGGTAGCTCCTACAATGAGCAGTTCTTC